Presented here are 23 T cell receptor beta chains from one specimen sequenced in a study of blood T cell repertoires in COVID-19. Method: immunoSEQ multiplex PCR; TCRdb's copy keeps in-frame clones and lacks some. The data contain some 190,000 clones, approximately 84% of them singletons. Sequencing used peripheral blood. These receptors were obtained from an elderly woman with acute or convalescent COVID-19.

This clone was seen only a few times. The gene calls are TRBV7-3 and TRBJ2-1, with 14 bases matching TRBD2. V lost 5 bases, J lost 6 bases, and 3 bases stayed unmatched. CDR1 and CDR2 from the germline V gene are SGHTA and FQGTGA. The CDR3 consists of 15 residues. As DNA, the CDR3 is TGTGCCAGCAGCGTCGGGACTAGCGGGAGCAATGAGCAGTTCTTC. It yields the protein CASSVGTSGSNEQFF.

V is TRBV19 and J is TRBJ2-7; D remains ambiguous. The germline gives CDR1 LNHDA, CDR2 SQIVND (reference sequence). The CDR3 consists of 15 residues. V was trimmed by 3 bases and J by 2 bases, leaving 14 bases between them. The CDR3 DNA reads TGTGCCAGTAGTATGGGTGATGCGGCAACCTACGAGCAGTACTTC. It yields the protein CASSMGDAATYEQYF.

This clone was detected once. The chain is built from TRBV10-3 and TRBJ2-1, with 9 bases aligning to TRBD2. Germline V CDR1 and CDR2: ENHRY, SYGVKD. The ends lost 10 bases at V and 4 bases at J; junction bases unmatched: 14. The CDR3 is made up of 16 amino acids. The CDR3 spells CATGGGLAGLYNEQFF. CDR3 coding DNA: TGTGCCACAGGGGGGGGGCTAGCGGGACTATACAATGAGCAGTTCTTC.

The CDR3 region is CASRQGAHEQYF. Here the CDR3 DNA reads TGTGCCAGCCGACAGGGGGCCCACGAGCAGTACTTC. The chain recombines TRBV2 with TRBJ2-7; TRBD1 matches at 10 bases. Germline CDR1 SNHLY, CDR2 FYNNEI. This CDR3 has 12 residues. V trimming: 8 bases; J trimming: 5 bases; junction bases outside the gene matches: 3.

The chain recombines TRBV19 with TRBJ2-2, with a possible D match to TRBD2 (5 bases). The CDR3 runs to 15 residues. V was pared by 7 bases and J by 3 bases, with 15 bases between. Germline V CDR1 and CDR2: LNHDA, SQIVND (reference sequence). CDR3 sequence: CASNQRTQYTGELFF. CDR3 in DNA: TGTGCCAGTAACCAAAGGACTCAATACACCGGGGAGCTGTTTTTT.

This clone was counted a few times. The genes are TRBV19 and TRBJ1-5, with D possibly matching TRBD1 (5 bases). The CDR3 extends over 19 amino acids. Germline-derived CDR1 and CDR2 are LNHDA and SQIVND (reference sequence). Trimming removed 0 bases from V and 0 bases from J, with 18 bases in between. DNA for the CDR3: TGTGCCAGTAGTATAGATCTCGACAGCCCCGCCTATAGCAATCAGCCCCAGCATTTT. Encoded protein: CASSIDLDSPAYSNQPQHF.

This clone was detected once. This rearrangement joins TRBV5-1 to TRBJ1-1; TRBD1 aligns across 7 bases. J lost 2 bases, V lost 4 bases, and 11 bases had no gene match. The CDR3 has 16 amino acids. CDR1 and CDR2 (germline): SGHRS, YFSETQ. CDR3 nucleotide sequence: TGCGCCAGCAGCAAAACAGGGGCACCTCTCAACACTGAAGCTTTCTTT. Its protein product is CASSKTGAPLNTEAFF.

The rearrangement links TRBV2 to TRBJ1-1; no firm D call. V was cut by 7 bases and J by 0 bases, with 9 bases left in between. Germline V CDR1 and CDR2: SNHLY, FYNNEI. The CDR3 loop spans 13 amino acids. The CDR3 region is CASTLEMNTEAFF. CDR3 coding DNA: TGTGCCAGCACCCTGGAGATGAACACTGAAGCTTTCTTT.

The V gene is TRBV7-2, the J gene TRBJ1-3, with 8 bases fitting TRBD1. CDR3 length equals 15 residues. Looked up from germline, CDR1 is SGHTA and CDR2 is FQGNSA. After removal of 5 bases from V and 4 bases from J, the junction contained 7 bases not matched to a gene. The DNA of the CDR3 is TGTGCCAGCAGCATATCACAGGGGGTCGGAAACACCATATATTTT. Translation gives CASSISQGVGNTIYF.

The rearrangement joins TRBV7-2 to TRBJ1-6; tentatively, D is TRBD1 (5 bases). The germline V gene has CDR1 SGHTA and CDR2 FQGNSA. V lost 2 bases and J lost 9, with 11 bases in between. The CDR3 contains 14 residues. CDR3 residues: CASSLQGAASPLHF. The DNA of the CDR3 is TGTGCCAGCAGCTTACAAGGGGCAGCTTCACCCCTCCACTTT.

The chain has TRBV5-1 and TRBJ2-1; a possible D gene is TRBD1 (5 bases). The CDR3 extends over 15 amino acids. V lost 1 base and J lost 3, with 11 bases in between. Germline V gene data show CDR1 as SGHRS and CDR2 as YFSETQ. CDR3 bases: TGCGCCAGCAGCTTGACAGACAGCCTCTACAATGAGCAGTTCTTC. It codes for CASSLTDSLYNEQFF. The variable domain in full, with the rest retrieved from reference TRBV5-1 and TRBJ2-1, is KAGVTQTPRYLIKTRGQQVTLSCSPISGHRSVSWYQQTPGQGLQFLFEYFSETQRNKGNFPGRFSGRQFSNSRSEMNVSTLELGDSALYLCASSLTDSLYNEQFFGPGTRLTVL.

This chain connects TRBV6-5 to TRBJ1-1; 9 bases agree with TRBD1. Germline V gene sequence: CDR1 MNHEY, CDR2 SVGAGI. V trimming: 6 bases; J trimming: 8 bases; junction bases outside the gene matches: 4. This CDR3 contains 12 residues. The DNA for the CDR3 is TGTGCCAGCAGCTTTGGGACAGGGGAAGCTTTCTTT. Residues: CASSFGTGEAFF.

This chain uses TRBV5-1 with TRBJ2-2; 8 bases align to TRBD1. V shed 3 bases, J shed 4 bases, and the junction held 8 bases outside the gene matches. CDR3 length equals 16 residues. Germline V gene data show CDR1 as SGHRS and CDR2 as YFSETQ. The CDR3 protein is CASSYTGTGGTGELFF. The CDR3 DNA follows: TGCGCCAGCAGCTACACCGGGACAGGAGGCACCGGGGAGCTGTTTTTT. Complete variable domain (other parts from reference TRBV5-1 and TRBJ2-2): KAGVTQTPRYLIKTRGQQVTLSCSPISGHRSVSWYQQTPGQGLQFLFEYFSETQRNKGNFPGRFSGRQFSNSRSEMNVSTLELGDSALYLCASSYTGTGGTGELFFGEGSRLTVL.

This chain links TRBV9 with TRBJ2-6; D perhaps matches TRBD1 (5 bases). V shed 0 bases and J shed 4 bases, with 8 bases lying between them. Germline CDR1 is SGDLS and CDR2 is YYNGEE. The CDR3 covers 15 residues. The CDR3 sequence: CASSVGRVGANVLTF. CDR3 DNA: TGTGCCAGCAGCGTAGGCAGGGTGGGGGCCAACGTCCTGACTTTC.

The chain employs TRBV4-1 and TRBJ2-1; 9 bases fit TRBD2. The CDR3 is 17 amino acids. With 3 bases clipped from V and 0 bases from J, the junction kept 6 bases outside the gene matches. CDR1 and CDR2 from the germline V gene are MGHRA and YSYEKL. Here the CDR3 reads CASSQQIAGASYNEQFF. In DNA, the CDR3 is TGCGCCAGCAGCCAGCAAATAGCGGGGGCCTCCTACAATGAGCAGTTCTTC.

The chain is built from TRBV18 and TRBJ2-7, with D possibly being TRBD1 (5 bases). Germline values: CDR1 KGHSH, CDR2 LQKENI. This CDR3 is built from 13 residues. Trimming removed 3 bases at V and 2 bases at J, with 8 bases between. This CDR3 reads CASSPRVPYEQYF. The CDR3 nucleotides are TGTGCCAGCTCACCCAGGGTCCCCTACGAGCAGTACTTC.

The rearrangement uses TRBV20-1 and TRBJ1-2; 8 nucleotides agree with TRBD1. Germline assignment: CDR1 DFQATT and CDR2 SNEGSKA (reference sequence). Germline trimming cut 3 bases from V and 9 bases from J; bases unmatched to any gene: 3. The CDR3 is 11 amino acids. The CDR3 is CSARGTGRYTF. DNA for the CDR3: TGCAGTGCTAGGGGGACAGGCCGCTACACCTTC.

This chain joins TRBV10-3 and TRBJ2-1; possibly TRBD2 for D (6 bases). The CDR3 has 13 amino acids. Germline loops: CDR1 ENHRY, CDR2 SYGVKD. V shed 6 bases and J shed 10 bases, with 16 bases lying between them. The CDR3 sequence is CAISWDSSTEQFF. As DNA, the CDR3 is TGTGCCATCAGCTGGGACTCCTCAACGGAGCAGTTCTTC.

This sequence joins TRBV2 and TRBJ2-1; TRBD1 matches at 8 bases. The germline gives CDR1 SNHLY, CDR2 FYNNEI. The CDR3 runs to 15 residues. The J segment lost 7 bases and the V segment lost 6 bases, leaving 11 bases of the junction unmatched. In DNA form, the CDR3 reads TGTGCCAGCAGGGAACAGGGGGAAGGTTGGAATGAGCAGTTCTTC. Amino acids: CASREQGEGWNEQFF.

This clone was recorded a few times. The chain links TRBV7-9 to TRBJ2-3, with 8 bases lining up with TRBD2. This CDR3 contains 17 residues. The germline gives CDR1 SEHNR, CDR2 FQNEAQ (reference sequence). The V gene end was trimmed by 2 bases and the J gene end by 4 bases; junction bases not matched to a gene: 11. CDR3 loop: CASSLSLAGGVPDTQYF. The CDR3 DNA sequence: TGTGCCAGCAGCTTATCTCTGGCGGGAGGAGTCCCAGATACGCAGTATTTT.

The CDR3 DNA reads as TGTGCCAGCAAGGCCCCTGGGACAGGAACCTACGAGCAGTACTTC. Protein: CASKAPGTGTYEQYF. The chain recombines TRBV19 with TRBJ2-7; 8 bases are shared with TRBD1. Germline V lookup: CDR1 LNHDA, CDR2 SQIVND (reference sequence). This CDR3 spans 15 amino acids. Trimming cost V 9 bases and J 2 bases; bases outside gene matches: 12.

V is TRBV3-1 (or the pseudogene TRBV3-2) and J is TRBJ2-3, with D possibly TRBD2 on 6 matching bases. From germline, CDR1 is LGHDT and CDR2 YNNKEL (reference sequence). V shed 6 bases and J shed 3 bases, with 7 bases lying between them. This CDR3 has 12 residues. The CDR3: CASRRDTDTQYF. For the CDR3, the DNA is TGTGCCAGCAGGCGGGATACAGATACGCAGTATTTT.

This chain joins TRBV7-3 and TRBJ1-3; D is undetermined. CDR1 SGHTA and CDR2 FQGTGA come from the germline V gene. The V end was cut by 1 base, the J end by 0 bases, with 13 bases between. CDR3 size: 17 residues. The CDR3, as DNA: TGTGCCAGCAGCTTAAAACGAAGGAGGCGCTCTGGAAACACCATATATTTT. It yields the protein CASSLKRRRRSGNTIYF.